A few counts support the clone carrying this T cell receptor beta chain. This record comes from a study of blood T cell repertoires in COVID-19. Whole-study context: COVID-19 samples from acute and convalescent phases originated in the United States, Italy and Spain. T cells, B-cell-depleted T cells, or PBMCs supplied cDNA or gDNA.

Original handling: Scientists estimated how many nucleated cells there were by amplifying reference gene primers. TCRdb keeps only in-frame clones here, not all; method: immunoSEQ multiplex PCR. That table supplies the V and J calls and clone size; D and trimming were determined from the DNA. The profile covers approximately 38,000 clones, with 70% to 85% appearing a single time and approximately 25% taken by the ten largest. Germline V CDR1 and CDR2: WSHSY, SAAADI. Germline trimming cut 10 bases from V and 5 bases from J; bases unmatched to any gene: 8. The CDR3 length is 14 residues. Sequences were obtained from peripheral blood. This clonotype was obtained from a human donor with acute or convalescent COVID-19. The donor label of this sample is uncertain. The V gene is TRBV10-2, the J gene TRBJ1-5; 10 bases agree with TRBD1. CDR3 nucleotide sequence: TGCGCCACCAGCTGGACAGGGGGTGATCAGCCCCAGCATTTT. This gives the protein CATSWTGGDQPQHF.